Here is one TCR beta chain with its context. Its matching antigen is unknown. These data originate in a study of T cells in Graves' hyperthyroidism and ophthalmopathy. Study as a whole: Specimen type is peripheral blood, collected at initial diagnosis prior to any treatment.

Amplified regions were TCR beta CDR3 sequences from RNA transcripts. HTBI primers were used for first-round RT-PCR of the TCR CDR3. Using its own MiXCR run on the multiplex PCR reads, TCRdb lists one record per CDR3 protein. The sample shows tens of thousands of distinct CDR3 sequences, approximately 50% of them seen only once. Notes on the study in general: Ophthalmopathy was separated from stable hyperthyroidism by a 13 V-J model. Clonotypes that were expanded in thyroid above 0.001 mostly appeared in blood too.

The germline gives CDR1 LNHDA, CDR2 SQIVND (reference sequence). V was trimmed by 10 bases and J by 0 bases, leaving 16 bases between them. The CDR3 spans 14 residues. The source is a woman aged 45-59 years with Graves' hyperthyroidism that later progressed to Graves' ophthalmopathy. Sequencing used blood. The chain has TRBV19 and TRBJ2-7, with D perhaps matching TRBD2 (6 bases). CDR3 region: CATSWGDASYEQYF. In DNA form, the CDR3 reads TGTGCCACCTCATGGGGGGACGCCTCCTACGAGCAGTACTTC.